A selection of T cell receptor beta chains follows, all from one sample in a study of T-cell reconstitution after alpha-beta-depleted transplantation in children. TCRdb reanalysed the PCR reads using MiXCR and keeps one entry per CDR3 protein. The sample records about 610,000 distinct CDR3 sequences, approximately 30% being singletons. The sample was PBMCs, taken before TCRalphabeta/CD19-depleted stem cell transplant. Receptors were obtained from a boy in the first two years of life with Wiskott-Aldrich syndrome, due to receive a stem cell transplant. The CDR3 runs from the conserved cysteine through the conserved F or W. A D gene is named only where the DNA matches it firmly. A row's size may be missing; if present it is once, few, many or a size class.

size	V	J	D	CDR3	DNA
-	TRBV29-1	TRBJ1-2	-	CSVTGTDYGYTF	TGCAGCGTTACCGGGACCGACTATGGCTACACCTTC
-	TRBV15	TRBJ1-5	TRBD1	CATSRELDRVDQPQHF	TGTGCCACCAGCAGAGAATTGGACAGGGTGGATCAGCCCCAGCATTTT
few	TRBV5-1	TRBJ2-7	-	CASSRGQTDYEQYF	TGCGCCAGCAGCCGGGGGCAGACGGACTACGAGCAGTACTTC
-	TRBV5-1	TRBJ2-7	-	CASSLASGGLISYEQYF	TGCGCCAGCAGCTTGGCCTCCGGCGGCCTAATCTCCTACGAGCAGTACTTC
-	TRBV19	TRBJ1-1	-	CASSIGGIGGNTEAFF	TGTGCCAGTAGTATTGGGGGAATCGGGGGGAACACTGAAGCTTTCTTT
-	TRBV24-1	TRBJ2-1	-	CATTRGANNEQFF	TGTGCCACCACTAGGGGGGCCAACAATGAGCAGTTCTTC
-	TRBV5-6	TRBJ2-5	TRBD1	CASSLGPLDRGRETQYF	TGTGCCAGCAGCTTGGGCCCGTTAGACAGGGGGCGAGAGACCCAGTACTTC
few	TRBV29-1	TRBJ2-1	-	CSAKRSQYEQFF	TGCAGCGCCAAACGTAGCCAGTACGAGCAGTTCTTC
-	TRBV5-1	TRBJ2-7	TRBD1	CASSRYGQGLSYEQYF	TGCGCCAGCAGCCGATACGGACAGGGCCTCTCCTACGAGCAGTACTTC
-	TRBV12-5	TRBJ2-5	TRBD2	CASGFPTPSGRAEVETQYF	TGTGCTAGTGGTTTTCCCACCCCGAGCGGGAGGGCCGAGGTAGAGACCCAGTACTTC
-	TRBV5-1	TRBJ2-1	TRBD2	CASSLKSGSFDNEQFF	TGCGCCAGCAGCCTGAAAAGCGGGAGCTTCGACAATGAGCAGTTCTTC
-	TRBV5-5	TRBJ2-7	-	CASSFGVQDSSYEQYF	TGTGCCAGCAGCTTCGGTGTGCAGGACAGCTCCTACGAGCAGTACTTC
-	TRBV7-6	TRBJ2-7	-	CASSLLSGTSYEQYF	TGTGCCAGCAGCTTGCTATCCGGGACATCCTACGAGCAGTACTTC
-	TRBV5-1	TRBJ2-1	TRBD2	CASTKIAGSSHNEQFF	TGCGCCAGCACCAAAATAGCGGGATCGTCCCACAATGAGCAGTTCTTC
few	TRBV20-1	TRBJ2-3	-	CSAMRVDASTDTQYF	TGCAGTGCTATGCGTGTGGATGCTAGCACAGATACGCAGTATTTT
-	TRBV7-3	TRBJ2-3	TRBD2	CASSSSGRPTDTQYF	TGTGCCAGCAGCTCTAGCGGGAGGCCCACAGATACGCAGTATTTT
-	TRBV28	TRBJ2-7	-	CASSLMGNEQYF	TGTGCCAGCAGTTTAATGGGGAACGAGCAGTACTTC
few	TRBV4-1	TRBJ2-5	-	CASSQGVYDQETQYF	TGCGCCAGCAGCCAAGGGGTCTACGACCAAGAGACCCAGTACTTC
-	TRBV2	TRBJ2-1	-	CASSARGRDSSYNEQFF	TGTGCCAGCAGTGCCCGGGGGCGGGACAGCTCCTACAATGAGCAGTTCTTC
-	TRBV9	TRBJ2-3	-	CASSARLGGLDTQYF	TGTGCCAGCAGTGCACGCTTAGGAGGGTTGGATACGCAGTATTTT
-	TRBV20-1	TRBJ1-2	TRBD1	CSARQQGRGYTF	TGCAGTGCCAGGCAACAGGGGAGAGGCTACACCTTC
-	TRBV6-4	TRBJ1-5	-	CASSDRGSNQPQHF	TGTGCCAGCAGTGACAGGGGTAGCAATCAGCCCCAGCATTTT
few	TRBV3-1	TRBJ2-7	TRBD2	CASSLIRLGLSGRFHEQYF	TGTGCCAGCAGTTTAATTAGATTGGGGCTTAGCGGGAGATTCCACGAGCAGTACTTC
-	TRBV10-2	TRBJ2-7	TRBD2	CASRGLAGEGFDEQYF	TGCGCCAGCAGGGGACTAGCGGGAGAAGGCTTTGACGAGCAGTACTTC
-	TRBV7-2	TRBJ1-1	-	CASSLEGVRAEAFF	TGTGCCAGCAGCCTAGAGGGGGTGCGGGCTGAAGCTTTCTTT
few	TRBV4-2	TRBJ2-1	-	CASSQELAYNEQFF	TGTGCCAGCAGCCAAGAACTAGCCTACAATGAGCAGTTCTTC
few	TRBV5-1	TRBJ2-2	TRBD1	CASSSGQGRTGELFF	TGCGCCAGCAGCTCGGGACAGGGGCGGACCGGGGAGCTGTTTTTT
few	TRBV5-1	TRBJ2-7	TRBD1	CASSPAGGLYEQYF	TGCGCCAGCAGCCCGGCAGGGGGTCTCTACGAGCAGTACTTC
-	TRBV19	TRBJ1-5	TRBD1	CASSRGQGGDQPQHF	TGTGCCAGTAGTAGAGGACAGGGAGGTGATCAGCCCCAGCATTTT
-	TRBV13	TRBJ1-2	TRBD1	CASRAGQGVTYGYTF	TGTGCCAGCAGGGCCGGACAGGGGGTTACCTATGGCTACACCTTC
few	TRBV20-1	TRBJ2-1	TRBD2	CSARSSGLAGGYNEQFF	TGCAGTGCTAGATCATCGGGACTAGCGGGAGGTTACAATGAGCAGTTCTTC
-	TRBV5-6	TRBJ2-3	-	CASSSKVGDTQYF	TGTGCCAGCAGCTCTAAAGTTGGCGATACGCAGTATTTT
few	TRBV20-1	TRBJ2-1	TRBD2	CSARDPASGHNEQFF	TGCAGTGCTAGAGATCCGGCTAGCGGGCACAATGAGCAGTTCTTC